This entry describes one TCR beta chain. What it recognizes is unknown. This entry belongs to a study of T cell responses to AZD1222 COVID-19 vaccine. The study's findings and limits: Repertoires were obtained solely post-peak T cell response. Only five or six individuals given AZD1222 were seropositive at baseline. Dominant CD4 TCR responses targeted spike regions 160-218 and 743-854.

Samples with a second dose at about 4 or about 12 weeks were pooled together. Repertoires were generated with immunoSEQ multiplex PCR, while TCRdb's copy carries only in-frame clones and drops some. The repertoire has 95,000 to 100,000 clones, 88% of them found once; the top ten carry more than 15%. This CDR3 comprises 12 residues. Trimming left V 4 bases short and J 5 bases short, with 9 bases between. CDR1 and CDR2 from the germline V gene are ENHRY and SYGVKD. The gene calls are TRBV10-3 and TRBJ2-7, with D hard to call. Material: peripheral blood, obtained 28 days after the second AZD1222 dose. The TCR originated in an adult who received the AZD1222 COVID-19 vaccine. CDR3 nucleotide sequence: TGTGCCATCAGTGTCACTGGGGACGAGCAGTACTTC. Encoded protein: CAISVTGDEQYF.